This entry concerns a single T cell receptor (beta chain). Its antigen is undetermined. Relative to the germline gene, one junction end is altered; a read error may explain this. The sample belongs to a study of metastatic and nonmetastatic thyroid tumors. On the study more broadly: Across peripheral blood and tumor or nodule tissue samples taken from malignant and benign thyroid patients, the repertoires were compared with one another.

Per the germline V gene, CDR1 is LGHDT and CDR2 is YNNKEL (reference sequence). This CDR3 spans 17 amino acids. As processed by the authors: What underpinned the distant-metastasis classifier for papillary thyroid cancer was the set of CDR3 differences across clinicopathological groups. With MiXCR, TCRdb reprocessed the PCR reads. TCRdb's processing, not the authors', yielded these V and J calls. The data show roughly 14,000 clones, over 20% seen once. Every patient underwent thyroid surgery untreated. Study observations and caveats: Reports indicated that malignant thyroid tumors showed significantly higher TCR beta diversity than benign nodules did, in blood and tumor.

The receptor comes from a female donor with papillary thyroid cancer or a benign thyroid nodule (not recorded which). Some clones in this sample may be carry-over from other donors' samples. The chain links TRBV3-1 to TRBJ2-1; maybe TRBD2 (6 bases). Sequenced material: tumor tissue. CDR3: CTSSPGPGTHPYNEQLF. CDR3 DNA: TGTACTAGCAGCCCAGGCCCCGGGACTCACCCTTACAATGAGCAGCTCTTC.